These 25 T cell receptor beta chains originate from one sample sequenced in a study of molecular identifiers for immune sequencing clone quantification. TCRdb used MiXCR to reprocess the PCR reads, holding one entry per CDR3 protein. The data show under 800,000 distinct CDR3 sequences, with 25% seen just once and 0.78% held by the top ten. Sequenced input: naive CD8+ T cells from blood, with Jurkat cell RNA spiked in. The sample's subset: FACS-sorted CD8+CD4-CCR7+CD45RA+ naive T cells. The receptors shown here come from a human donor in good health. Some libraries in this study had Jurkat cell RNA spiked in.

This clonotype was detected a few times. The CDR3 DNA sequence: TGTGCCAGCACGAGATCCACCGGGGAGCTGTTTTTT. Its translation is CASTRSTGELFF. The chain carries TRBV12-3 or TRBV12-4 and TRBJ2-2; no firm D call. The CDR3 runs to 12 residues. Trimming removed 7 bases at V and 4 bases at J, with 7 bases between.

A remark on this clonotype: A clone one base away is much larger, so this may be a read error. V usage is TRBV9 and J usage is TRBJ2-5, with a tentative D call TRBD1 (6 bases). CDR3 length: 16 amino acids. V lost 4 bases and J 1 base, leaving 17 bases between the germline ends. Germline values: CDR1 SGDLS, CDR2 YYNGEE. DNA of the CDR3: TGTGCCAGCAGCCACAGCAGGGGAGCCGCCCAAGAGACCCAGTACTTC. Translating gives CASSHSRGAAQETQYF.

The chain links TRBV6-2 or TRBV6-3 to TRBJ2-1, with D possibly matching TRBD2 (6 bases). Germline-derived CDR1 and CDR2 are MNHEY and SVGEGT. The ends were cut back, 3 bases at V and 6 bases at J, with 27 bases in the middle. This CDR3 spans 19 amino acids. The CDR3 coding sequence is TGTGCCAGCAGTTATTTCGGGACTGGCGCCCTGTCGGTGGGCAATGAGCAGTTCTTC. Amino acids: CASSYFGTGALSVGNEQFF.

This chain uses TRBV7-9 with TRBJ1-1; unclear D gene. The V gene's germline CDR1 is SEHNR and CDR2 FQNEAQ (reference sequence). The CDR3 has 15 amino acids. The V gene lost 4 bases and the J gene lost 8 bases, with 20 bases spanning the gap. DNA for the CDR3: TGTGCCAGCAGCTCGCCGGGAAAACCACCGACCGAAGCTTTCTTT. This translates into CASSSPGKPPTEAFF.

This clonotype was seen many times. The J gene is TRBJ2-6, the V gene TRBV12-3 or TRBV12-4; D might be TRBD2 (5 bases). The germline V and J ends were trimmed by 6 bases and 0 bases, with 15 bases remaining between them. The CDR3 is 17 residues long. The CDR3 region has the DNA TGTGCCAGCAGCTCGGTGTTAACTAGCTCTGGGGCCAACGTCCTGACTTTC. This encodes CASSSVLTSSGANVLTF.

The table lists this clonotype with many counts. J is TRBJ2-1 and V is TRBV5-6, with D perhaps matching TRBD2 (7 bases). Germline V gene sequence: CDR1 SGHDT, CDR2 YYEEEE. This CDR3 comprises 16 residues. V shed 5 bases and J shed 3 bases, with 18 bases lying between them. CDR3 loop: CASRMGGASLYNEQFF. Written as DNA, the CDR3 is TGTGCCAGCAGGATGGGGGGGGCTTCGCTCTACAATGAGCAGTTCTTC. The full variable domain, its missing parts supplied by reference TRBV5-6 and TRBJ2-1, is DAGVTQSPTHLIKTRGQQVTLRCSPKSGHDTVSWYQQALGQGPQFIFQYYEEEERQRGNFPDRFSGHQFPNYSSELNVNALLLGDSALYLCASRMGGASLYNEQFFGPGTRLTVL.

The chain carries TRBV10-1 and TRBJ2-3, with 7 bases aligning to TRBD1. Germline V lookup: CDR1 WNHNN, CDR2 SYGVQD (reference sequence). Unmatched junction bases numbered 8, after V lost 6 bases and J lost 5 bases. The CDR3 length is 14 residues. The CDR3 coding sequence is TGCGCCAGCAGCGCGGAGGCAGGGGGAGATACGCAGTATTTT. Protein sequence: CASSAEAGGDTQYF.

Many counts were recorded for this clonotype. CDR3: CASQGLSDTQYF. DNA of the CDR3: TGTGCCAGCCAAGGCCTCTCAGATACGCAGTATTTT. This chain uses TRBV25-1 with TRBJ2-3; no definite D call. V was clipped by 8 bases and J by 4 bases, with 10 bases between them. Per germline, CDR1 MGHDK and CDR2 SYGVNS. CDR3 size: 12 residues.

This clonotype showed up many times. The chain couples TRBV13 to TRBJ1-1, with D perhaps TRBD1 (5 bases). Germline CDR1 is PRHDT and CDR2 is FYEKMQ (reference sequence). V gave up 5 bases and J gave up 1 base, with 11 bases separating them. The CDR3 length is 14 residues. CDR3 DNA sequence: TGTGCCAGCAGCGTAAGGGGATGGAACACTGAAGCTTTCTTT. Its protein is CASSVRGWNTEAFF. Complete variable domain (other parts from reference TRBV13 and TRBJ1-1): AAGVIQSPRHLIKEKRETATLKCYPIPRHDTVYWYQQGPGQDPQFLISFYEKMQSDKGSIPDRFSAQQFSDYHSELNMSSLELGDSALYFCASSVRGWNTEAFFGQGTRLTVV.

This clonotype was observed a few times. This rearrangement joins TRBV4-2 to TRBJ2-1; 7 nucleotides match TRBD2. Germline CDR1 is LGHNA and CDR2 is YNFKEQ. After removal of 1 base from V and 4 bases from J, the junction contained 7 bases not matched to a gene. The CDR3 is 16 residues long. The chain's CDR3 is CASSQVGLADYNEQFF. CDR3 in DNA: TGTGCCAGCAGCCAAGTGGGGCTAGCGGATTACAATGAGCAGTTCTTC.

V is TRBV7-2 and J is TRBJ2-3; D is ambiguous. V gave up 4 bases and J gave up 4 bases, with 15 bases separating them. Germline CDR1 and CDR2: SGHTA and FQGNSA. This CDR3 region has 15 residues. In DNA, the CDR3 is TGTGCCAGCAGCTCACCCCTTGGGGTGGCAGATACGCAGTATTTT. Its translation is CASSSPLGVADTQYF.

This clonotype turned up a few times. The J gene is TRBJ1-6, the V gene TRBV28; D is uncertain. Germline assignment: CDR1 MDHEN and CDR2 SYDVKM. V lost 3 bases and J lost 9, with 9 bases in between. The CDR3 covers 13 residues. In DNA, the CDR3 is TGTGCCAGCAGTTTTCGGCAGTCTTCACCCCTCCACTTT. Its translation: CASSFRQSSPLHF. Combining the CDR3 with reference TRBV28 and TRBJ1-6 gives the whole variable domain DVKVTQSSRYLVKRTGEKVFLECVQDMDHENMFWYRQDPGLGLRLIYFSYDVKMKEKGDIPEGYSVSREKKERFSLILESASTNQTSMYLCASSFRQSSPLHFGNGTRLTVT.

This clonotype was observed a few times. The V gene is TRBV4-2, the J gene TRBJ2-1; TRBD2 might be the D (6 bases). Looked up from germline, CDR1 is LGHNA and CDR2 is YNFKEQ. The CDR3 sequence is 15 residues long. Trimming removed 2 bases from V and 6 bases from J, with 14 bases in between. The CDR3 loop reads CASSQKDSSVNEQFF. The CDR3 bases are TGTGCCAGCAGCCAAAAAGATTCTAGCGTCAATGAGCAGTTCTTC.

This clonotype has only a few counts. The chain employs TRBV6-5 and TRBJ2-7, with 8 bases that match TRBD1. This CDR3 spans 14 amino acids. Per germline, CDR1 MNHEY and CDR2 SVGAGI. The junction had 8 bases not matched to a gene; V was cut back by 6 bases and J by 4 bases. CDR3 sequence: CASSPQGVAYEQYF. The DNA for the CDR3 is TGTGCCAGCAGCCCACAGGGGGTGGCGTACGAGCAGTACTTC.

This clonotype has ten or more counts. The gene calls are TRBV20-1 and TRBJ1-6, with D maybe TRBD1 (6 bases). V lost 0 bases and J 5 bases, leaving 14 bases between the germline ends. This CDR3 is built from 16 residues. Looked up from germline, CDR1 is DFQATT and CDR2 is SNEGSKA (reference sequence). The CDR3 is CSARDQTGFHNSPLHF. CDR3 DNA: TGCAGTGCTAGAGATCAAACAGGGTTTCATAATTCACCCCTCCACTTT.

Details on this clonotype: Given a much more abundant clone one base away, this may be a read error. V and J are TRBV7-9 and TRBJ1-1; 8 bases match TRBD1. The CDR3 spans 16 residues. Germline CDR1 and CDR2: SEHNR and FQNEAQ (reference sequence). Written as DNA, the CDR3 is TGTGCCCGCAGCTTAGGAGACAGGGGAATTGACACTGAAGCTTTCTTT. Translated: CARSLGDRGIDTEAFF. Supplemented by reference TRBV7-9 and TRBJ1-1, the full variable domain reads DTGVSQNPRHKITKRGQNVTFRCDPISEHNRLYWYRQTLGQGPEFLTYFQNEAQLEKSRLLSDRFSAERPKGSFSTLEIQRTEQGDSAMYLCARSLGDRGIDTEAFFGQGTRLTVV.

With respect to this clonotype: This CDR3 fails to terminate in the conserved phenylalanine or tryptophan, so it likely reflects a read error. No DNA is shown, since the ends of the CDR3 on it are uncertain; the CDR3 is the one TCRdb lists. The chain couples TRBV13 to TRBJ2-7; TRBD1 reflects the table's D call only, with no check against the DNA. The CDR3 is 12 amino acids long, termini counted. Per germline, CDR1 PRHDT and CDR2 FYEKMQ (reference sequence). The CDR3 region is CASSLPEGYKYS.

This clonotype came up many times. V gene TRBV7-9 combines with J gene TRBJ2-2, with D uncertain. V dropped 8 bases and J dropped 6 bases, with 10 bases sitting between them. This CDR3 has 12 amino acids. The germline V gene encodes CDR1 SEHNR and CDR2 FQNEAQ (reference sequence). The CDR3 reads CASPFKAGELFF. The CDR3 DNA sequence: TGTGCCAGCCCCTTTAAGGCCGGGGAGCTGTTTTTT. The whole variable domain, remainder taken from reference TRBV7-9 and TRBJ2-2, is DTGVSQNPRHKITKRGQNVTFRCDPISEHNRLYWYRQTLGQGPEFLTYFQNEAQLEKSRLLSDRFSAERPKGSFSTLEIQRTEQGDSAMYLCASPFKAGELFFGEGSRLTVL.

Concerning this clonotype itself: Because it lacks the conserved phenylalanine or tryptophan at the end, this CDR3 is likely a read error. V gene TRBV5-3 combines with J gene TRBJ1-2, with TRBD1 matching over 10 bases. TRBV5-3 is classed as an ORF, of uncertain function. The CDR3 extends over 15 amino acids. V was pared by 8 bases and J by 8 bases, with 15 bases of the junction left unmatched. For the CDR3, the DNA is TGTGCCAGCAGGCGGGAGGACAGGGGGATTGAAGGCTACACCCTC. It specifies CASRREDRGIEGYTL.

This clonotype was seen repeatedly, ten times or more. This chain links TRBV27 with TRBJ2-7; 7 bases are a match to TRBD2. This CDR3 is 15 amino acids long. V shed 6 bases and J 0 bases; nucleotides not matched to a gene: 8. Germline CDR1 reads MNHEY; CDR2 reads SMNVEV (reference sequence). In DNA form, the CDR3 reads TGTGCCAGCAGCCTTAGCGGGCCAAGCTCCTACGAGCAGTACTTC. Residues: CASSLSGPSSYEQYF.

This clonotype was counted at least ten times. The CDR3 DNA is TGCGCCAGCAGCCCACAAAGGGGGGTTCATGAAAAACTGTTTTTT. Protein: CASSPQRGVHEKLFF. The chain joins TRBV4-1 to TRBJ1-4; the D gene is possibly TRBD1 (6 bases). Germline V gene lookup returns CDR1 MGHRA and CDR2 YSYEKL. V lost 4 bases, J lost 6 bases, and 15 bases lay in between. The CDR3 consists of 15 residues.

This clonotype was seen a few times. This chain joins TRBV19 and TRBJ1-6; D is undetermined. Trimming removed 3 bases at V and 12 bases at J, with 15 bases between. This CDR3 region has 14 residues. The germline gives CDR1 LNHDA, CDR2 SQIVND (reference sequence). The CDR3: CASSMLAGRRPLHF. As DNA, the CDR3 is TGTGCCAGTAGTATGTTGGCGGGGAGGAGACCCCTCCACTTT. Together with reference TRBV19 and TRBJ1-6, the CDR3 gives the full variable domain: DGGITQSPKYLFRKEGQNVTLSCEQNLNHDAMYWYRQDPGQGLRLIYYSQIVNDFQKGDIAEGYSVSREKKESFPLTVTSAQKNPTAFYLCASSMLAGRRPLHFGNGTRLTVT.

The genes are TRBV13 and TRBJ2-1; D unresolved. CDR1 is PRHDT, CDR2 FYEKMQ, per germline (reference sequence). Trimming shortened V by 0 bases and J by 0 bases, and 9 bases separated the two germline ends. The CDR3 sequence is 16 residues long. The CDR3 nucleotides read TGTGCCAGCAGCTTAGGAAGGGCGCCCTCCTACAATGAGCAGTTCTTC. Translated: CASSLGRAPSYNEQFF.

This clonotype has only one observation. This chain joins TRBV7-9 and TRBJ2-7; D remains ambiguous. V was trimmed by 5 bases and J by 3 bases, leaving 23 bases between them. CDR1 SEHNR and CDR2 FQNEAQ come from the germline V gene (reference sequence). The CDR3 consists of 17 residues. This CDR3 is CASSHLADFPYNYEQYF. The DNA for the CDR3 is TGTGCCAGCAGCCACCTCGCTGACTTCCCTTATAACTACGAGCAGTACTTC.

The J gene is TRBJ1-5, the V gene TRBV7-9; D gene uncertain. Trimming pared 1 base from V and 6 bases from J, leaving 10 bases between. This CDR3 is built from 14 residues. Germline values: CDR1 SEHNR, CDR2 FQNEAQ (reference sequence). The CDR3 DNA reads as TGTGCCAGCAGCTTAGGGTCGAAAGGTCAGCCCCAGCATTTT. Translating it yields CASSLGSKGQPQHF.